This entry lists 5 T cell receptor beta chains sequenced from one sample in a study of monozygotic twins with cystic fibrosis. The assay was immunoSEQ multiplex PCR, and TCRdb's table has in-frame clones only and misses some. The sample holds tens of thousands of clones, approximately 97% seen once. The sample comprised blood. These receptors all stem from a girl aged 2-15 years with cystic fibrosis.

The rearrangement joins TRBV29-1 to TRBJ1-2, with D hard to call. The germline V gene encodes CDR1 SQVTM and CDR2 ANQGSEA. Trimming took 7 bases from V and 5 from J, leaving 17 bases between them. This CDR3 is built from 13 residues. The CDR3 DNA is TGCAGCGGATACGGACGGGCGGTTTATGGCTACACCTTC. This gives the protein CSGYGRAVYGYTF.

The gene calls are TRBV2 and TRBJ1-2; 8 nucleotides align to TRBD1. V shed 6 bases and J 8 bases; nucleotides not matched to a gene: 11. The germline V gene encodes CDR1 SNHLY and CDR2 FYNNEI. The CDR3 consists of 14 residues. The CDR3 nucleotides read TGTGCCAGCAGGGGACAGGCGGGGGCCAGGGGCTACACCTTC. It translates to CASRGQAGARGYTF.

The V call is TRBV6-5, the J call TRBJ1-2; 9 positions match TRBD1. CDR3 size: 15 residues. CDR1 and CDR2 (germline): MNHEY, SVGAGI. The V segment lost 1 base and the J segment 6 bases; nucleotides outside the gene matches: 6. The CDR3 loop reads CASSYWTGARDGYTF. CDR3 nucleotides: TGTGCCAGCAGTTACTGGACAGGGGCCCGGGATGGCTACACCTTC.

V and J are TRBV7-9 and TRBJ1-3; unclear D gene. CDR3 length: 13 amino acids. Germline CDR1 reads SEHNR; CDR2 reads FQNEAQ (reference sequence). V was shortened by 4 bases and J by 0 bases, with 4 bases between the two germline ends. This CDR3 is CASSYFSGNTIYF. CDR3 DNA sequence: TGTGCCAGCAGCTATTTCTCTGGAAACACCATATATTTT.

This chain joins TRBV11-1 and TRBJ1-1; tentatively, D is TRBD1 (5 bases). This CDR3 contains 14 residues. Trimming removed 2 bases from V and 2 bases from J, with 9 bases in between. Germline V gene sequence: CDR1 SGHAT, CDR2 FQDESV (reference sequence). In DNA, the CDR3 is TGTGCCAGCAGCTTAACAGGTCACAACACTGAAGCTTTCTTT. Protein product: CASSLTGHNTEAFF.